The 21 T cell receptor beta chains below all came from one sample that was sequenced in a study of graft-versus-host responses after intestinal transplantation. Assay used: immunoSEQ multiplex PCR; TCRdb lists only in-frame clones, some missing. The sample comprises about 43,000 clones, around 96% of which are singletons, and 1.6% rests with the top ten. Specimen: PBMCs, collected about 11 months after intestinal transplant. All receptors come from a human patient who received an intestinal transplant, so some T cells may come from the graft donor.

The chain uses TRBV5-6 and TRBJ1-3, with a possible D match to TRBD1 (6 bases). Trimming took 5 bases from V and 4 from J, leaving 25 bases between them. Per germline, CDR1 SGHDT and CDR2 YYEEEE. This CDR3 has 18 residues. The CDR3 is CASSLTGEIPYSGNTIYF. CDR3 DNA: TGTGCCAGCAGTCTGACAGGTGAAATTCCGTACTCAGGAAACACCATATATTTT.

This chain connects TRBV7-9 to TRBJ2-7, with D possibly being TRBD2 (5 bases). The CDR3 length is 12 residues. V was trimmed by 3 bases and J by 4 bases, leaving 7 bases between them. The germline V gene encodes CDR1 SEHNR and CDR2 FQNEAQ (reference sequence). The DNA for the CDR3 is TGTGCCAGCAGCTTTTCGGGGTACGAGCAGTACTTC. It translates to CASSFSGYEQYF.

The V and J genes are TRBV6-5 and TRBJ1-3; TRBD1 is a possible D gene (5 bases). V shed 5 bases and J shed 0 bases, with 11 bases lying between them. CDR3 size: 15 residues. Looked up from germline, CDR1 is MNHEY and CDR2 is SVGAGI. CDR3 DNA: TGTGCCAGCAGTCTACGGGGGGTCTCTGGAAACACCATATATTTT. It encodes CASSLRGVSGNTIYF.

The CDR3 nucleotides are TGTGCCAGCAGTGGGACCACGCGAGGCATTCAGTACTTC. Amino acid sequence: CASSGTTRGIQYF. This chain connects TRBV6-1 to TRBJ2-4, with D unclear. Trimming removed 4 bases at V and 9 bases at J, with 13 bases between. This CDR3 has 13 residues. Per germline, CDR1 MNHNS and CDR2 SASEGT.

The chain links TRBV9 to TRBJ1-2; D remains unclear. The CDR3 is 13 residues long. Germline CDR1 SGDLS, CDR2 YYNGEE. The V and J ends lost 1 base and 7 bases respectively, with 11 bases between them. CDR3 nucleotides: TGTGCCAGCAGCGTAACCAAGGCGAGTGGCTACACCTTC. Its protein is CASSVTKASGYTF.

V usage is TRBV7-9 and J usage is TRBJ1-6, with a weak D call TRBD1 (5 bases). The germline V and J ends were trimmed by 0 bases and 9 bases, with 21 bases remaining between them. The germline CDR1 and CDR2 sequences are SEHNR and FQNEAQ (reference sequence). The CDR3 extends over 18 amino acids. The CDR3 protein is CASSLALLPGGLLSPLHF. The CDR3 bases are TGTGCCAGCAGCTTAGCCCTACTTCCGGGGGGACTCCTTTCACCCCTCCACTTT.

The chain uses TRBV4-1 and TRBJ2-1; 9 bases are shared with TRBD1. The trim removed 4 bases at V and 8 bases at J, leaving 12 bases unmatched. CDR3 length equals 16 residues. Germline loops: CDR1 MGHRA, CDR2 YSYEKL. This CDR3 is CASSLSGTGKWDEQFF. In DNA, the CDR3 is TGCGCCAGCAGCCTCTCCGGGACAGGGAAGTGGGATGAGCAGTTCTTC.

The chain employs TRBV18 and TRBJ2-3; D possibly corresponds to TRBD2 (6 bases). Germline CDR1 KGHSH, CDR2 LQKENI. V gave up 3 bases and J gave up 2 bases, with 15 bases separating them. The CDR3 covers 16 residues. The CDR3 spells CASSPLLAGSTDTQYF. DNA for the CDR3: TGTGCCAGCTCACCTCTTCTCGCGGGATCCACAGATACGCAGTATTTT.

This chain connects TRBV6-1 to TRBJ2-7; tentative D call: TRBD2 (5 bases). CDR3 length: 13 residues. The germline CDR1 and CDR2 sequences are MNHNS and SASEGT. V was pared by 3 bases and J by 4 bases, with 10 bases between. The CDR3 region is CASSETGRYEQYF. CDR3 sequence (DNA): TGTGCCAGCAGTGAGACGGGAAGATACGAGCAGTACTTC.

In regard to this clone: The junction differs from germline at one of its ends, possibly a read error. The V gene is TRBV19, the J gene TRBJ1-2; tentative D call: TRBD1 (5 bases). The CDR3 loop spans 13 amino acids. The germline V gene encodes CDR1 LNHDA and CDR2 SQIVND (reference sequence). The CDR3 nucleotides read TGTGCTAGTAGAATAGAGGGGTCTAGAGGCTACACCTTC. This encodes CASRIEGSRGYTF.

V usage is TRBV19 and J usage is TRBJ1-2; tentatively, D is TRBD1 (5 bases). Germline V gene lookup returns CDR1 LNHDA and CDR2 SQIVND (reference sequence). Trimming shortened V by 7 bases and J by 4 bases, and 25 bases separated the two germline ends. The length of the CDR3 is 17 residues. CDR3 DNA sequence: TGTGCCAGTATCGGACATTTAACCGGGACGGCCACCTATGGCTACACCTTC. Amino acid sequence: CASIGHLTGTATYGYTF.

The V call is TRBV11-2, the J call TRBJ2-5, with a tentative D call TRBD1 (6 bases). V lost 3 bases to trimming and J lost 5 bases, with 13 bases between them. Germline CDR1 SGHAT, CDR2 FQNNGV. The CDR3 is 14 amino acids. CDR3 DNA sequence: TGTGCCAGCAGCTTGGGGGCTACCGGCGAGACCCAGTACTTC. Residues: CASSLGATGETQYF.

This sequence joins TRBV11-2 and TRBJ1-4; D is possibly TRBD1 (6 bases). CDR1 and CDR2 from the germline V gene are SGHAT and FQNNGV. Trimming removed 5 bases from V and 0 bases from J, with 19 bases in between. This CDR3 contains 18 residues. In DNA form, the CDR3 reads TGTGCCAGCAGCCGACTTTATGAGGGGGTGACAACTAATGAAAAACTGTTTTTT. Translation gives CASSRLYEGVTTNEKLFF. Filled out from reference TRBV11-2 and TRBJ1-4, the complete variable domain reads EAGVAQSPRYKIIEKRQSVAFWCNPISGHATLYWYQQILGQGPKLLIQFQNNGVVDDSQLPKDRFSAERLKGVDSTLKIQPAKLEDSAVYLCASSRLYEGVTTNEKLFFGSGTQLSVL.

The rearrangement links TRBV6-6 to TRBJ1-5; 7 bases are a match to TRBD1. The V and J ends lost 4 bases and 1 base, in that order; junction bases with no gene match: 4. From germline, CDR1 is MNHNY and CDR2 SVGAGI (reference sequence). The CDR3 extends over 15 amino acids. In DNA form, the CDR3 reads TGTGCCAGCAGTTGGCAGACAGGGAGCAATCAGCCCCAGCATTTT. Translation gives CASSWQTGSNQPQHF.

The CDR3, as DNA: TGTGCCCGAGGGGGGAACTCTGGAAACACCATATATTTT. The encoded protein is CARGGNSGNTIYF. The chain joins TRBV30 to TRBJ1-3; possibly TRBD1 for D (6 bases). Trimming took 8 bases from V and 0 from J, leaving 11 bases between them. There are 13 residues in the CDR3. Looked up from germline, CDR1 is GTSNPN and CDR2 is SVGIG (reference sequence).

V and J are TRBV29-1 and TRBJ2-1; D remains ambiguous. Germline CDR1 reads SQVTM; CDR2 reads ANQGSEA. Between the trimmed V and J ends, which lost 1 base and 0 bases, there was a span of 10 bases. The CDR3 length is 15 residues. Written as DNA, the CDR3 is TGCAGCGTTGAAGCTCTTCTAACCTCCTACAATGAGCAGTTCTTC. Its translation is CSVEALLTSYNEQFF.

The V and J genes are TRBV6-5 and TRBJ1-5; D gene uncertain. Germline CDR1 MNHEY, CDR2 SVGAGI. Trimming took 4 bases from V and 1 from J, leaving 8 bases between them. The CDR3 totals 14 residues. The CDR3 bases are TGTGCCAGCAGTTCCCTCCGCAGCAATCAGCCCCAGCATTTT. Translated: CASSSLRSNQPQHF.

The CDR3 loop is CASSAGQGNQPQHF. CDR3 DNA: TGCGCCAGCAGCGCCGGACAGGGTAATCAGCCCCAGCATTTT. The genes are TRBV5-1 and TRBJ1-5; 8 nucleotides match TRBD1. The germline CDR1 and CDR2 sequences are SGHRS and YFSETQ. The J segment lost 4 bases and the V segment lost 4 bases, leaving 4 bases of the junction unmatched. The CDR3 extends over 14 amino acids.

The table lists this clone with a count of one. The chain has TRBV4-1 and TRBJ2-7; the D gene is possibly TRBD2 (6 bases). Germline lookup yields CDR1 MGHRA and CDR2 YSYEKL. The V and J ends lost 3 bases and 5 bases respectively, with 8 bases between them. The length of the CDR3 is 12 residues. Written as DNA, the CDR3 is TGCGCCAGCAGCCATACGGGGGACGAGCAGTACTTC. Its translation is CASSHTGDEQYF.

The V and J genes are TRBV5-1 and TRBJ2-7; possibly TRBD2 for D (5 bases). V was shortened by 4 bases and J by 5 bases, with 16 bases between the two germline ends. This CDR3 is 14 amino acids long. Germline V gene sequence: CDR1 SGHRS, CDR2 YFSETQ. CDR3 residues: CASSLAGETDEQYF. CDR3 nucleotide sequence: TGCGCCAGCAGCCTAGCCGGGGAAACGGACGAGCAGTACTTC.

V gene TRBV19 combines with J gene TRBJ2-7; 12 nucleotides align to TRBD2. The trim removed 5 bases at V and 4 bases at J, leaving 9 bases unmatched. The germline V gene has CDR1 LNHDA and CDR2 SQIVND (reference sequence). The CDR3 is 16 amino acids. The CDR3 loop is CASSSSGRAVGYEQYF. The CDR3 DNA reads TGTGCCAGTAGTTCTAGCGGGAGGGCCGTCGGGTACGAGCAGTACTTC.